The source of this T cell receptor (beta chain) is a study of graft-versus-host responses after intestinal transplantation. This CDR3 contains 14 residues. Germline CDR1 and CDR2: SGHVS and FNYEAQ. V was cut by 3 bases and J by 3 bases, with 11 bases left in between. Sequencing was performed with immunoSEQ multiplex PCR; in TCRdb, only in-frame clones are kept and a portion is missing. The sample holds 75,000 to 100,000 clones, about 82% seen once. This specimen consisted of PBMCs, obtained 255 days after intestinal transplant. The clonotype comes from a human patient who received an intestinal transplant, so some T cells may come from the graft donor. The V gene is TRBV7-6, the J gene TRBJ1-1; maybe TRBD1 (5 bases). In DNA form, the CDR3 reads TGTGCCAGCAGCTTGACAGTAGAGGACACTGAAGCTTTCTTT. Protein: CASSLTVEDTEAFF.